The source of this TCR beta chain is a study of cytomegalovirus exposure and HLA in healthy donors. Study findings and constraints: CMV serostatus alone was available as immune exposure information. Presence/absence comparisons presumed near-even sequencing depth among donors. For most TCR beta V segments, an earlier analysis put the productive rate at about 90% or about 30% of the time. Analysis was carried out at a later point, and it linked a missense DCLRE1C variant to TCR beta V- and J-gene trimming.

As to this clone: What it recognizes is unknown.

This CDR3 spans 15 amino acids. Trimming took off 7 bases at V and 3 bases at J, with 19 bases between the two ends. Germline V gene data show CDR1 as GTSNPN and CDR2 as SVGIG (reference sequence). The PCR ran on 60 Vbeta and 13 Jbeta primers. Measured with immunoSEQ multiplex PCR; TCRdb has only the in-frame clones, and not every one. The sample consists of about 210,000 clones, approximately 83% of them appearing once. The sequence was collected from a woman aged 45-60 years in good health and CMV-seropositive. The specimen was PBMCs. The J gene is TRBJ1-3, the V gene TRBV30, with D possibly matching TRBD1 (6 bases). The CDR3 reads CAFTHRESFGNTIYF. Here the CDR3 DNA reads TGTGCCTTTACCCACAGGGAATCGTTTGGAAACACCATATATTTT.